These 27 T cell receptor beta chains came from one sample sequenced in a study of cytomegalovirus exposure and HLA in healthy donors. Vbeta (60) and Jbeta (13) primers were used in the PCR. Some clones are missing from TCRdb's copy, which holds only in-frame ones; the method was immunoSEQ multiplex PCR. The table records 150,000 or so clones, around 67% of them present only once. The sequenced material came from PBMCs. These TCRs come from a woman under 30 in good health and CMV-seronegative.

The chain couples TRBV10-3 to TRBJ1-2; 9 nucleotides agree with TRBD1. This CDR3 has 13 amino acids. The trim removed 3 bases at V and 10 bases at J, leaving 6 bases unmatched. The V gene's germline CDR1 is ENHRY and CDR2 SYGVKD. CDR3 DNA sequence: TGTGCCATCAGTGACAAACAGGGGGCAAACTACACCTTC. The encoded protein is CAISDKQGANYTF.

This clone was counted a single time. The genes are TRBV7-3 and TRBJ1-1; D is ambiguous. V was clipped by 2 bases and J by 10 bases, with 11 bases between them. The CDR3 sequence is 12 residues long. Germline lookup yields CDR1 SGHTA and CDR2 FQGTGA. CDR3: CASSLPSVLAFF. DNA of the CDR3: TGTGCCAGCAGCTTACCTTCTGTCTTAGCTTTCTTT. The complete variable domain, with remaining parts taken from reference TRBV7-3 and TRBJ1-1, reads GAGVSQTPSNKVTEKGKYVELRCDPISGHTALYWYRQSLGQGPEFLIYFQGTGAADDSGLPNDRFFAVRPEGSVSTLKIQRTERGDSAVYLCASSLPSVLAFFGQGTRLTVV.

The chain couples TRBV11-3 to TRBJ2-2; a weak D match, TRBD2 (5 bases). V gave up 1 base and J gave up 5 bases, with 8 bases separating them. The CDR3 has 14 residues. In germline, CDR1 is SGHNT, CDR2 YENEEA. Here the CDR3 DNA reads TGTGCCAGCAGCTTAGTCGAGGGTACCGGGGAGCTGTTTTTT. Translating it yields CASSLVEGTGELFF. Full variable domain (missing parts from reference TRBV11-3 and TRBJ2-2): EAGVVQSPRYKIIEKKQPVAFWCNPISGHNTLYWYLQNLGQGPELLIRYENEEAVDDSQLPKDRFSAERLKGVDSTLKIQPAELGDSAVYLCASSLVEGTGELFFGEGSRLTVL.

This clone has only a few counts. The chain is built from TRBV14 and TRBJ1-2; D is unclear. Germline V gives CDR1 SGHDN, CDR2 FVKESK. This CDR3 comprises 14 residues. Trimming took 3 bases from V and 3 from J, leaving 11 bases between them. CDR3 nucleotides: TGTGCCAGCAGCCATCGGGGTGCGGACTATGGCTACACCTTC. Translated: CASSHRGADYGYTF.

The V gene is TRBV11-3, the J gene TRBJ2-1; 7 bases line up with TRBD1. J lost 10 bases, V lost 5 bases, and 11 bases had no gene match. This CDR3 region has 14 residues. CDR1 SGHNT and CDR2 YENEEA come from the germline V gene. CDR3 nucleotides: TGTGCCAGCAGCCCCCGACAGGGCCGTGGAGAGCAGTTCTTC. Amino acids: CASSPRQGRGEQFF.

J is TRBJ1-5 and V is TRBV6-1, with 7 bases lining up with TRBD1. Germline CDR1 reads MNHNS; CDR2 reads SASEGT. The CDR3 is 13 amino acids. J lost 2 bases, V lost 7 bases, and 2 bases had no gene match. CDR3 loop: CASTGGGNQPQHF. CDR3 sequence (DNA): TGTGCCAGCACAGGGGGTGGCAATCAGCCCCAGCATTTT.

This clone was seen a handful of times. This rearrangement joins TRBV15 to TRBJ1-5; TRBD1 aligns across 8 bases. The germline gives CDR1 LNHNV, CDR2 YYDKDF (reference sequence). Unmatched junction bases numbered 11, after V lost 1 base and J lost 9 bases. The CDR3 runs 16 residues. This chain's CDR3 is CATSRGWTGLKGPQHF. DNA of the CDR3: TGTGCCACCAGCAGAGGTTGGACAGGGCTAAAGGGGCCCCAGCATTTT.

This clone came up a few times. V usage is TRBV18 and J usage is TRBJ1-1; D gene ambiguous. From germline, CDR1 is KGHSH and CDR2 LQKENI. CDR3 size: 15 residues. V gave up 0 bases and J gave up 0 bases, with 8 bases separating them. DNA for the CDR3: TGTGCCAGCTCACCACCACAGCCGCTGAACACTGAAGCTTTCTTT. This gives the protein CASSPPQPLNTEAFF.

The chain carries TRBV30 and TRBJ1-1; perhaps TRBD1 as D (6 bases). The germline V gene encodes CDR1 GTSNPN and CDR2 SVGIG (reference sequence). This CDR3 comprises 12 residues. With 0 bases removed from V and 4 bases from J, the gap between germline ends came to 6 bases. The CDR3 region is CAWSVGGTEAFF. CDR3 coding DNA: TGTGCCTGGAGTGTAGGGGGCACTGAAGCTTTCTTT.

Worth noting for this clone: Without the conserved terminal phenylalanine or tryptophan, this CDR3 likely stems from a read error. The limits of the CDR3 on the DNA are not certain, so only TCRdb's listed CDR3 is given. This CDR3 is CSVERLQGLI. The genes are TRBV29-1 and TRBJ2-4; the table's D gene call, TRBD1, was not cross checked with the DNA. The CDR3 spans 10 residues, counting both ends. Germline V lookup: CDR1 SQVTM, CDR2 ANQGSEA.

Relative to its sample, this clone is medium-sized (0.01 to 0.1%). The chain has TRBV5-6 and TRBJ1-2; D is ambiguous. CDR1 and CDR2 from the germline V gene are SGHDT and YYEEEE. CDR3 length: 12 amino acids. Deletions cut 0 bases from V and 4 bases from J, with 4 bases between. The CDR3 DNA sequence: TGTGCCAGCAGCTTGGGTCTCTATGGCTACACCTTC. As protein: CASSLGLYGYTF.

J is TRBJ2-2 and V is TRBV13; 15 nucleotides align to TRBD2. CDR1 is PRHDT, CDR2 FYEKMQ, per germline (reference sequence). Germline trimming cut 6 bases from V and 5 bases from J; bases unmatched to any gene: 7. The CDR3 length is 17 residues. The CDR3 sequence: CASSWTSGRAYTGELFF. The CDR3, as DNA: TGTGCCAGCAGTTGGACTAGCGGGAGGGCCTATACCGGGGAGCTGTTTTTT.

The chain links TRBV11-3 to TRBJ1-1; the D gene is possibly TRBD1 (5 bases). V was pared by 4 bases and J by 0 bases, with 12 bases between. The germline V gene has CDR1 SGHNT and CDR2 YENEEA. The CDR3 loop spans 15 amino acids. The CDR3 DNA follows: TGTGCCAGCAGCTGGCTCGGGGGGATGAACACTGAAGCTTTCTTT. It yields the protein CASSWLGGMNTEAFF.

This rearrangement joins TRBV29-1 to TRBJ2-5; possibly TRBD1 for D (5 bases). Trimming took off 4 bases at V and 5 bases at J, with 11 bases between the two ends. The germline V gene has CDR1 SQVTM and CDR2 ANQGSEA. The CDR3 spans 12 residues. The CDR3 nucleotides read TGCAGCGTTGGGAACAGGAGCGAGACCCAGTACTTC. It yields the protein CSVGNRSETQYF.

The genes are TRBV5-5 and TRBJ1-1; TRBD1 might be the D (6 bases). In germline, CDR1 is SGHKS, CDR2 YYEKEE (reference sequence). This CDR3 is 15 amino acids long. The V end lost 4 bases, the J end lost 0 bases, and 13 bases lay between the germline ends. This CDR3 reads CASSPGQLLNTEAFF. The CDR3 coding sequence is TGTGCCAGCAGCCCAGGACAGCTTTTGAACACTGAAGCTTTCTTT.

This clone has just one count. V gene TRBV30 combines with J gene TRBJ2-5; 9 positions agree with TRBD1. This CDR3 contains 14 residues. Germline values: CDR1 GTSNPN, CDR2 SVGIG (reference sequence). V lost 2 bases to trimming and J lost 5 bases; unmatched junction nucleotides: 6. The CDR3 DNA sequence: TGTGCCTGGAGTACCACAGGGGGCCTGGAGACCCAGTACTTC. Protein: CAWSTTGGLETQYF. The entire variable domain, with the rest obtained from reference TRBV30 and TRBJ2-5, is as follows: SQTIHQWPATLVQPVGSPLSLECTVEGTSNPNLYWYRQAAGRGLQLLFYSVGIGQISSEVPQNLSASRPQDRQFILSSKKLLLSDSGFYLCAWSTTGGLETQYFGPGTRLLVL.

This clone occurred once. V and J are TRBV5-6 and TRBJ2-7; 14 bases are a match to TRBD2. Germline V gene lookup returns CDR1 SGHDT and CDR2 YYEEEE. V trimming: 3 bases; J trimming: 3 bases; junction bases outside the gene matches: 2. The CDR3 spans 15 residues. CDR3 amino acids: CASSYGLAGGYEQYF. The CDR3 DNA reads TGTGCCAGCAGCTACGGACTAGCGGGGGGCTACGAGCAGTACTTC.

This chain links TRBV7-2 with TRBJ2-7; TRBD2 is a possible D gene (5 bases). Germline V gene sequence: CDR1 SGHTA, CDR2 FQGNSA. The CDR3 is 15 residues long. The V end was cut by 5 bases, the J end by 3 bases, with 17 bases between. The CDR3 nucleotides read TGTGCCAGCAGCGAAGGTCTAGCTGTTCTCTACGAGCAGTACGTC. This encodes CASSEGLAVLYEQYV.

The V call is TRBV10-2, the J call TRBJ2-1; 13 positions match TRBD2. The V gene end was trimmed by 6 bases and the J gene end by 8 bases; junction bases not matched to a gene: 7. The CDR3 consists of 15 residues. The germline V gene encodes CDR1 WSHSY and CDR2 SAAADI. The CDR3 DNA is TGCGCCAGCAGAACAGGGACTAGCGGGACGGATGAGCAGTTCTTC. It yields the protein CASRTGTSGTDEQFF.

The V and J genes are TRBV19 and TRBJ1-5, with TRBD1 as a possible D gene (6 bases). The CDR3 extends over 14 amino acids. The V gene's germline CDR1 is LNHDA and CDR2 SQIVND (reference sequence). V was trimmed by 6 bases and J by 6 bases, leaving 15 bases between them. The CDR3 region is CASRRPGAGQPQHF. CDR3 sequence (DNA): TGTGCCAGTAGGAGGCCAGGGGCCGGTCAGCCCCAGCATTTT. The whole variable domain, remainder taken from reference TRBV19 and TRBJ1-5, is DGGITQSPKYLFRKEGQNVTLSCEQNLNHDAMYWYRQDPGQGLRLIYYSQIVNDFQKGDIAEGYSVSREKKESFPLTVTSAQKNPTAFYLCASRRPGAGQPQHFGDGTRLSIL.

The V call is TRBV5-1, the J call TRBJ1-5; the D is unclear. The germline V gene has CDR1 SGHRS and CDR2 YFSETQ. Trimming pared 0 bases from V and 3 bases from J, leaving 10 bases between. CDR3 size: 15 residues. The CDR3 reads CASSLEGGTNQPQHF. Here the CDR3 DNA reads TGCGCCAGCAGCTTGGAAGGCGGTACCAATCAGCCCCAGCATTTT.

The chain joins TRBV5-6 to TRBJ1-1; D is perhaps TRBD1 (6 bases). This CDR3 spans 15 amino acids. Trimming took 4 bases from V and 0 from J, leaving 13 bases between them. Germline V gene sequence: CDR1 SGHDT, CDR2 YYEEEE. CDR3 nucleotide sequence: TGTGCCAGCAGCCTGAGGGGGTGGATGAACACTGAAGCTTTCTTT. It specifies CASSLRGWMNTEAFF.

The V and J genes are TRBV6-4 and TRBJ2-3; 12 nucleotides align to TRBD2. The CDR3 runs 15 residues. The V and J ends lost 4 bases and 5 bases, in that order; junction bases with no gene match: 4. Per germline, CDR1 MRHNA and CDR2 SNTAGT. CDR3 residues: CASSALAGGGDTQYF. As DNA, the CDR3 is TGTGCCAGCAGTGCACTAGCGGGAGGAGGAGATACGCAGTATTTT.

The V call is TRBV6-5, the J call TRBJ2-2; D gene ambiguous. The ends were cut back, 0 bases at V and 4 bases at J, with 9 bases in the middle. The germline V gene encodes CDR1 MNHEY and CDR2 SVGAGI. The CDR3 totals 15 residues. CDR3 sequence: CASSYSRQFTGELFF. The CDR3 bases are TGTGCCAGCAGTTACTCGAGGCAATTCACCGGGGAGCTGTTTTTT.

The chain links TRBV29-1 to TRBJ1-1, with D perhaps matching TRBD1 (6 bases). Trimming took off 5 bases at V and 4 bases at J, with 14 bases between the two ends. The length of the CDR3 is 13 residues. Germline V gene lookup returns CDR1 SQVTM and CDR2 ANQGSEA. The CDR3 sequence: CSVLRGRGTEAFF. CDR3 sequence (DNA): TGCAGCGTTCTCAGGGGTAGGGGCACTGAAGCTTTCTTT.

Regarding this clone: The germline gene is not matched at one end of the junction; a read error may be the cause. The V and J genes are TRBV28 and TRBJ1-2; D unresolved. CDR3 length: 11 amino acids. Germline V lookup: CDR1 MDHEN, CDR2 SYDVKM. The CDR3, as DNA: TGTGCCAGCAGCCAGGAGGCGGGCGAGCATTTC. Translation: CASSQEAGEHF.

CDR3 sequence reads: CASSFNGYQETQYF. In DNA form, the CDR3 reads TGTGCCAGCAGTTTTAACGGGTACCAAGAGACCCAGTACTTC. This chain connects TRBV7-2 to TRBJ2-5; no clear D. V lost 6 bases and J 0 bases, leaving 11 bases between the germline ends. The CDR3 is made up of 14 amino acids. Germline V CDR1 and CDR2: SGHTA, FQGNSA.